The rows below give T cell receptor beta chains drawn from one sample of a study of blood T cell repertoires in COVID-19. The method was immunoSEQ multiplex PCR; TCRdb's version includes in-frame clones alone and lacks a portion of them. The table records roughly 130,000 clones, roughly 90% of them present only once. Sequenced material: peripheral blood. The origin of the receptors is a man in his sixties with COVID-19, enrolled during active disease. CDR3s include the opening cysteine and the closing phenylalanine or tryptophan. D genes are given only for firm matches. The size field is filled for only some rows; it gives once, few, many or a size class.

V: TRBV29-1
size: once
J: TRBJ1-2
D: -
length: 13
DNA: TGCAGCGCACTAACAGGGACCGACTATGGCTACACCTTC
CDR3: CSALTGTDYGYTF

V: TRBV9
size: -
J: TRBJ2-5
D: TRBD2
length: 14
DNA: TGTGCCAGCAGCGACGGGACTACCCAAGAGACCCAGTACTTC
CDR3: CASSDGTTQETQYF

V: TRBV30
size: -
J: TRBJ2-7
D: -
length: 14
DNA: TGTGCCTGGAGTGTAGACAGGAACTCCTACGAGCAGTACTTC
CDR3: CAWSVDRNSYEQYF

V: TRBV28
size: -
J: TRBJ1-4
D: -
length: 17
DNA: TGTGCCAGCAGTCCCTATGACACGTCCGAATCACATGAAAAACTGTTTTTT
CDR3: CASSPYDTSESHEKLFF

V: TRBV2
size: -
J: TRBJ2-5
D: TRBD2
length: 16
DNA: TGTGCCAGCAGTGAACTAGCGGGAGTGGGGAAAGAGACCCAGTACTTC
CDR3: CASSELAGVGKETQYF

V: TRBV23-1
size: -
J: TRBJ1-5
D: -
length: 16
DNA: TGCGCCAGCAGTCAATCGGGAGGAGCGGGCAATCAGCCCCAGCATTTT
CDR3: CASSQSGGAGNQPQHF

V: TRBV7-9
size: -
J: TRBJ1-1
D: TRBD1
length: 13
DNA: TGTGCCAGCATCGGGACAGGGGTTACTGAAGCTTTCTTT
CDR3: CASIGTGVTEAFF

V: TRBV30
size: -
J: TRBJ2-5
D: -
length: 11
DNA: TGTGCCTGGGCGCAGGTCGAGACCCAGTACTTC
CDR3: CAWAQVETQYF

V: TRBV9
size: -
J: TRBJ1-3
D: -
length: 14
DNA: TGTGCCAGCAGTCCCGACACAAATCGCAACACCATATATTTT
CDR3: CASSPDTNRNTIYF

V: TRBV5-4
size: -
J: TRBJ1-2
D: -
length: 14
DNA: TGTGCCAGCAGCTTGGTGAGAGGCTTTGGGGGCTACACCTTC
CDR3: CASSLVRGFGGYTF

V: TRBV13
size: -
J: TRBJ2-1
D: TRBD1
length: 15
DNA: TGTGCCAGCAGCACTCGACAGGGGACCTACAATGAGCAGTTCTTC
CDR3: CASSTRQGTYNEQFF

V: TRBV7-9
size: -
J: TRBJ1-1
D: -
length: 15
DNA: TGTGCCAGCAGCTTAGGGTGGGACATCTCGTCTGAAGCTTTCTTT
CDR3: CASSLGWDISSEAFF

V: TRBV27
size: -
J: TRBJ2-1
D: TRBD2
length: 15
DNA: TGTGCCAGCAGAGGACTAGCGGACTCCTACAATGAGCAGTTCTTC
CDR3: CASRGLADSYNEQFF

V: TRBV5-4
size: -
J: TRBJ2-7
D: TRBD2
length: 16
DNA: TGTGCCAGCAGCTGGACGACTAGCGGGAGCTTGTACGAGCAGTACTTC
CDR3: CASSWTTSGSLYEQYF

V: TRBV7-8
size: -
J: TRBJ1-5
D: -
length: 18
DNA: TGTGCCAGCAGCACCAATAAACAGGGTCTTTATAGCAATCAGCCCCAGCATTTT
CDR3: CASSTNKQGLYSNQPQHF

V: TRBV19
size: once
J: TRBJ2-6
D: -
length: 16
DNA: TGTGCCAGTAGGGGGGGACGGCTCTCTGGGGCCAACGTCCTGACTTTC
CDR3: CASRGGRLSGANVLTF

V: TRBV20-1
size: -
J: TRBJ1-2
D: -
length: 10
DNA: TGCAGTGCTAGAGGGGCTGGCTACACCTTC
CDR3: CSARGAGYTF

V: TRBV6-5
size: -
J: TRBJ1-5
D: -
length: 12
DNA: TGTGCCACAAACACAGGCAATCAGCCCCAGCATTTT
CDR3: CATNTGNQPQHF

V: TRBV10-3
size: -
J: TRBJ2-2
D: -
length: 16
DNA: TGTGCCATCAGTGAGCCTTTGCAGGTGCTCACCGGGGAGCTGTTTTTT
CDR3: CAISEPLQVLTGELFF

V: TRBV6-1
size: -
J: TRBJ2-3
D: TRBD1
length: 15
DNA: TGTGCCAGCAGTGATTACAGGGGACGGGCAGATACGCAGTATTTT
CDR3: CASSDYRGRADTQYF

V: TRBV9
size: few
J: TRBJ2-1
D: -
length: 14
DNA: TGTGCCAGCGGGAGATCTTATCGAGGAAATGAGCAGTTCTTC
CDR3: CASGRSYRGNEQFF

V: TRBV4-1
size: -
J: TRBJ2-1
D: TRBD2
length: 16
DNA: TGCGCCAGCAGCCAAGATGCTAGCGGGAGGAACAATGAGCAGTTCTTC
CDR3: CASSQDASGRNNEQFF

V: TRBV21-1
size: many
J: TRBJ2-2
D: -
length: 16
DNA: TGTGCCAGCAGCAAAGCGGGAGATGAGAACACCGGGGAGCTGTTTTTT
CDR3: CASSKAGDENTGELFF

V: TRBV29-1
size: once
J: TRBJ1-1
D: -
length: 15
DNA: TGCAGCGTTCTGGGGACTACCGGGGGGAACACTGAAGCTTTCTTT
CDR3: CSVLGTTGGNTEAFF

V: TRBV10-3
size: -
J: TRBJ2-1
D: TRBD2
length: 17
DNA: TGTGCCATCAGTGAGTCGGGGGCTAGCGGGTCCAACAATGAGCAGTTCTTC
CDR3: CAISESGASGSNNEQFF

V: TRBV18
size: -
J: TRBJ1-5
D: TRBD1
length: 15
DNA: TGTGCCAGCTCAAACAGGGGGGATGGCAATCAGCCCCAGCATTTT
CDR3: CASSNRGDGNQPQHF

V: TRBV28
size: -
J: TRBJ2-7
D: -
length: 11
DNA: TGTGCCAGCAATTTTCACTACGAGCAGTACTTC
CDR3: CASNFHYEQYF

V: TRBV13
size: -
J: TRBJ2-5
D: -
length: 13
DNA: TGTGCCAGCAGCTTGACAGGACGGGAGACCCAGTACTTC
CDR3: CASSLTGRETQYF

V: TRBV3-1/TRBV3-2
size: -
J: TRBJ2-2
D: TRBD2
length: 17
DNA: TGTGCCAGCAGCCCTGAGGCAGCGGGACGGAACACCGGGGAGCTGTTTTTT
CDR3: CASSPEAAGRNTGELFF

V: TRBV27
size: -
J: TRBJ1-1
D: TRBD1
length: 15
DNA: TGTGCCAGCAGTTTACCAGGACAGGGAAACACTGAAGCTTTCTTT
CDR3: CASSLPGQGNTEAFF

V: TRBV7-2
size: -
J: TRBJ1-1
D: -
length: 16
DNA: TGTGCCAGCAGCTTAGAACTTTCCCTCACTAACACTGAAGCTTTCTTT
CDR3: CASSLELSLTNTEAFF

V: TRBV12-5
size: -
J: TRBJ2-3
D: -
length: 15
DNA: TGTGCTAGTGGGTTGACGGAGGTCGTGTCAGATACGCAGTATTTT
CDR3: CASGLTEVVSDTQYF

V: TRBV7-2
size: -
J: TRBJ1-1
D: -
length: 13
DNA: TGTGCCAGCAGCTTAGCGCAGGGGATAGAGGCTTTCTTT
CDR3: CASSLAQGIEAFF

V: TRBV10-3
size: -
J: TRBJ2-7
D: TRBD2
length: 15
DNA: TGTGCCATCAGGGGAGGGGCGGAGAGCTCCTACGAGCAGTACTTC
CDR3: CAIRGGAESSYEQYF

V: TRBV4-1
size: -
J: TRBJ1-2
D: -
length: 14
DNA: TGCGCCAGCAGCCAAGATACGGCAGGGAATGGCTACACCTTC
CDR3: CASSQDTAGNGYTF

V: TRBV19
size: once
J: TRBJ2-1
D: -
length: 15
DNA: TGTGCCAGTAGGGGATTGGGGGCTTCCTACAATGAGCAGTTCTTC
CDR3: CASRGLGASYNEQFF

V: TRBV12-5
size: few
J: TRBJ1-4
D: -
length: 14
DNA: TGTGCTAGTGGTTTGACACCCCATTGGTCGGGACTGTTTTTT
CDR3: CASGLTPHWSGLFF

V: TRBV30
size: -
J: TRBJ1-5
D: -
length: 16
DNA: TGTGCCTGGAGTGTACCCCCGACAGCTAGCAATCAGCCCCAGCATTTT
CDR3: CAWSVPPTASNQPQHF

V: TRBV19
size: -
J: TRBJ2-7
D: -
length: 15
DNA: TGTGCCAGTAGGCCTCGGACAGATCTGCGTTACGAGCAGTACTTC
CDR3: CASRPRTDLRYEQYF

V: TRBV6-6
size: -
J: TRBJ2-3
D: TRBD2
length: 16
DNA: TGTGCCAGCAGTTACTCGACTAGCGCGCATCGAGATACGCAGTATTTT
CDR3: CASSYSTSAHRDTQYF

V: TRBV29-1
size: -
J: TRBJ1-5
D: TRBD1
length: 14
DNA: TGCAGCGTTGGGGGGACAGGGGGAAATCAGCCCCAGCATTTT
CDR3: CSVGGTGGNQPQHF

V: TRBV7-9
size: -
J: TRBJ2-7
D: -
length: 16
DNA: TGTGCCAGCAGCTCAACGGACTTTAGTAGCTCCTACGAGCAGTACTTC
CDR3: CASSSTDFSSSYEQYF